Sequencing of this T cell receptor (beta chain) was carried out in a study of shared clonotypes between healthy human individuals. Overall study: Donors consisted of a couple of women and a few men between 18 and 49.

Points from the study as a whole: The study found about 5% of naive CD4 clonotypes shared across several donors. Donor scarcity curtailed the genetic and exposure-history diversity represented herein.

Details on this clone: As yet, its antigen is unknown.

The CDR3 loop spans 15 amino acids. Looked up from germline, CDR1 is KGHSH and CDR2 is LQKENI. V gave up 3 bases and J gave up 4 bases, with 15 bases separating them. Clones were read by immunoSEQ multiplex PCR, and TCRdb kept only the in-frame ones, dropping some. The profile shows under 2.5 million clones, about nine tenths of them singletons. The clonotype was recovered from a man younger than 35 in good health. Some clones in this sample may be carry-over from other donors' samples. The sample taken for sequencing was naive CD4+ T cells from PBMCs. As to subset: CD45RA+ positively selected. This sequence joins TRBV18 and TRBJ2-5; a possible D gene is TRBD1 (6 bases). CDR3 amino acids: CASSPRQGPAETQYF. CDR3 nucleotide sequence: TGTGCCAGCTCACCGCGGCAGGGGCCCGCAGAGACCCAGTACTTC.